These T cell receptor beta chains were read from a single sample in a study of response to subunit inactivated influenza vaccine. TCRdb ran MiXCR on the RT-PCR reads and lists one entry per CDR3 protein. The sample records about 650,000 distinct CDR3 sequences, 15% to 17% being singletons. The material was PBMCs from blood, obtained approximately 13 days after vaccination. Receptors were obtained from a man between 50 and 59 years old who received an inactivated influenza vaccine. The CDR3 runs from the conserved cysteine through the conserved F or W. The D gene is left open where the match is weak. Size is stated for part of the rows, as once, few or many counts, or as a class when the clone is expanded.

NA,TRBV5-1,TRBJ2-3,NA,TGCGCCAGCAGCTTGGCCATAGGGGCGGCTATAGATACGCAGTATTTT,CASSLAIGAAIDTQYF
TRBD2,TRBV2,TRBJ2-2,few,TGTGCCAGCAGGGGAGGGGTGGGCACCGGGGAGCTGTTTTTT,CASRGGVGTGELFF
TRBD1,TRBV29-1,TRBJ1-1,few,TGCAGCGTAGATCACAGGGGATCTGAAGCTTTCTTT,CSVDHRGSEAFF
NA,TRBV10-3,TRBJ1-3,NA,TGTGCCATCAGTGATCAGGTTTCGGCTGGAAACACCATATATTTT,CAISDQVSAGNTIYF
TRBD2,TRBV20-1,TRBJ2-7,NA,TGCAGTGCTAGAGAGGAGCGGGAAGGGTACGAGCAGTACTTC,CSAREEREGYEQYF
NA,TRBV18,TRBJ1-1,few,TGTGCCAGCTCACCCGCCCCCCTCACTGAAGCTTTCTTT,CASSPAPLTEAFF
TRBD1,TRBV10-3,TRBJ1-2,NA,TGTGCCATCAGTGGACAGGGCTCTTCCTATGGCTACACCTTC,CAISGQGSSYGYTF
TRBD2,TRBV3-1,TRBJ2-1,NA,TGTGCCAGCAGCCCTCCTAGCGGATGGAGCAATGAGCAGTTCTTC,CASSPPSGWSNEQFF
NA,TRBV12-3/TRBV12-4,TRBJ2-7,few,TGTGCCAGCAGTTTATCTGGGGGGTTTGGCGAGCAGTACTTC,CASSLSGGFGEQYF
NA,TRBV28,TRBJ2-6,NA,TGTGCCAGCAGTTCCGCAGGCTCGGGGGCCAACGTCCTGACTTTC,CASSSAGSGANVLTF
NA,TRBV20-1,TRBJ2-1,many,TGCAGTGCTAGAGACTACCTAAGGAGCTCCTACAATGAGCAGTTCTTC,CSARDYLRSSYNEQFF
NA,TRBV9,TRBJ2-1,few,TGTGCCAGCAGCTTACAGGGAAACTCCTACAATGAGCAGTTCTTC,CASSLQGNSYNEQFF
NA,TRBV6-2/TRBV6-3,TRBJ2-7,NA,TGTGCCAGCAGACGTCGGGAGCCGATCACCTACGAGCAGTACTTC,CASRRREPITYEQYF
TRBD1,TRBV6-2/TRBV6-3,TRBJ2-2,few,TGTGCCACTACGTCCGTGGGGGACAGAGCGAACACCGGGGAGCTGTTTTTT,CATTSVGDRANTGELFF
TRBD2,TRBV3-1,TRBJ2-7,few,TGTGCCAGCAGTCAAGGGGCGGGGGTCTCCTACGAGCAGTACTTC,CASSQGAGVSYEQYF
TRBD1,TRBV4-2,TRBJ1-2,few,TGTGCCAGCAGCCGGGACAGAAACTATGGCTACACCTTC,CASSRDRNYGYTF
TRBD1,TRBV28,TRBJ1-2,few,TGTGCCAGCAGAACGGGACAGGGGGCTACAATTTATGGCTACACCTTC,CASRTGQGATIYGYTF
NA,TRBV12-3/TRBV12-4,TRBJ1-1,few,TGTGCCAGCAGTCGGGATTCCTCGGGTACTGAAGCTTTCTTT,CASSRDSSGTEAFF
TRBD1,TRBV7-7,TRBJ2-7,few,TGTGCTAGCAGCCCACAGGGGGCCCACGAGCAGTACTTC,CASSPQGAHEQYF
NA,TRBV5-5,TRBJ1-1,few,TGTGCCAGCAGCTTGGATCTAAGGAACACTGAAGCTTTCTTT,CASSLDLRNTEAFF
NA,TRBV6-1,TRBJ1-4,few,TGTGCCAGCAGTGAACTCCGCTTGGGAGGGGAAAAACTGTTTTTT,CASSELRLGGEKLFF
NA,TRBV11-1,TRBJ2-7,few,TGTGCCAGCAGCTCCTACGGACTTTACGAGCAGTACTTC,CASSSYGLYEQYF
NA,TRBV20-1,TRBJ1-1,few,TGCAGTGCTAGAGATCCCGCAGGGCCTGCCTCGGAAGCTTTCTTT,CSARDPAGPASEAFF
NA,TRBV4-3,TRBJ2-7,few,TGCGCCAGCAGCCAAGTTGTCCGTTTACATACCTACGAGCAGTACTTC,CASSQVVRLHTYEQYF
NA,TRBV10-3,TRBJ2-1,many,TGTGCCATCAGTGAGGAAGGGAATGAGCAGTTCTTC,CAISEEGNEQFF
NA,TRBV10-3,TRBJ2-7,NA,TGTGCCATCAGTGACCAGGGCTCCTACGAGCAGTACTTC,CAISDQGSYEQYF
NA,TRBV29-1,TRBJ2-1,NA,TGCAGCGTTGCAGGACAAGGGGGCAATGAGCAGTTCTTC,CSVAGQGGNEQFF
TRBD2,TRBV20-1,TRBJ2-7,NA,TGCAGTGCTAAGGCTAGCGGGATCATCTCCTACGAGCAGTACTTC,CSAKASGIISYEQYF
NA,TRBV25-1,TRBJ2-5,NA,TGTGCCAGCGGTAGTACCCGGCAGGGAAAGACCCAGTACTTC,CASGSTRQGKTQYF
NA,TRBV28,TRBJ1-1,few,TGTGCCAGCAGTTGGGACCCCGAGACCACTGAAGCTTTCTTT,CASSWDPETTEAFF
TRBD1,TRBV29-1,TRBJ1-4,NA,TGCAGCGTTGGGACAGGGACTAATGAAAAACTGTTTTTT,CSVGTGTNEKLFF
NA,TRBV28,TRBJ2-7,few,TGTGCCAGCAGTGTCCAGGGGGGGAGGGGCCACGAGCAGTACTTC,CASSVQGGRGHEQYF
NA,TRBV19,TRBJ1-2,NA,TGTGCCAGTAGCCAAGCCACTATCCAACGATTCGGCTATGGCTACACCTTC,CASSQATIQRFGYGYTF
TRBD1,TRBV12-3/TRBV12-4,TRBJ1-2,NA,TGTGCCAGCAGTTTAGAAGGACAGGCCCGCTATGGCTACACCTTC,CASSLEGQARYGYTF
NA,TRBV20-1,TRBJ2-1,NA,TGCAGTGCTAGAGATAGGGGATCTAGTGTCGAAGGTGAGCAGTTCTTC,CSARDRGSSVEGEQFF
NA,TRBV20-1,TRBJ2-1,few,TGCAGTGCTAATAGCGGTCGGACCCTCTACAATGAGCAGTTCTTC,CSANSGRTLYNEQFF
NA,TRBV18,TRBJ1-3,few,TGTGCCAGCTCACCTCGCCTAGCGGGGGACACCATATATTTT,CASSPRLAGDTIYF
TRBD2,TRBV6-2/TRBV6-3,TRBJ2-1,NA,TGTGCCAGCAGTCAGTCTAGCGGCAATGAGCAGTTCTTC,CASSQSSGNEQFF
NA,TRBV20-1,TRBJ1-5,few,TGCAGTGCTAGAGCCGGGACACTCAATCAGCCCCAGCATTTT,CSARAGTLNQPQHF
NA,TRBV2,TRBJ1-2,few,TGTGCCAGCAGTGAAGCCTGGGTTGCCTATGGCTACACCTTC,CASSEAWVAYGYTF
NA,TRBV28,TRBJ2-7,few,TGTGCCAGCAGGCGCACCCGCCTAGCGACTTACGAGCAGTACTTC,CASRRTRLATYEQYF
TRBD2,TRBV15,TRBJ2-7,NA,TGTGCCACCAGCAGAGAACTGCCGGGACTAGTGGACGAGCAGTACTTC,CATSRELPGLVDEQYF
NA,TRBV20-1,TRBJ1-5,few,TGCAGTGCTAACCAGTGGGGCGGGACATCGAGCAATCAGCCCCAGCATTTT,CSANQWGGTSSNQPQHF
TRBD2,TRBV6-2/TRBV6-3,TRBJ2-7,NA,TGTGCCAGCAGTCCCAGAAGGACTAGCGGACCCCCCTACGAGCAGTACTTC,CASSPRRTSGPPYEQYF
NA,TRBV29-1,TRBJ2-3,NA,TGCAGCGCGGAAGCAGGGGCAAATACGCAGTATTTT,CSAEAGANTQYF